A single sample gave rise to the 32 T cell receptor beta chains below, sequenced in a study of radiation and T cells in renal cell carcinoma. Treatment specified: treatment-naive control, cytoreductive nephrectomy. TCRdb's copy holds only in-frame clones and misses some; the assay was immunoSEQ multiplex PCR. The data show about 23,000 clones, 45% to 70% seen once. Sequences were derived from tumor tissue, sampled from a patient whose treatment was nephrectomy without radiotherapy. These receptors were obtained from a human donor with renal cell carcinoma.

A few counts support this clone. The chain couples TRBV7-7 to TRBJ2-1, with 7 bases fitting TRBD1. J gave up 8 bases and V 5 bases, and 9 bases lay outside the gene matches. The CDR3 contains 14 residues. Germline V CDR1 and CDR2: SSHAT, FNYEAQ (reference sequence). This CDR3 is CASSRAIGGDEQFF. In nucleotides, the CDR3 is TGTGCCAGCAGCCGGGCCATAGGGGGCGATGAGCAGTTCTTC.

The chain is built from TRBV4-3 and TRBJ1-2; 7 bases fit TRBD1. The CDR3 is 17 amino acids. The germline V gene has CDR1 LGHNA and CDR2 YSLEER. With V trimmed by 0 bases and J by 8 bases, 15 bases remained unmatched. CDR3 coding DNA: TGCGCCAGCAGCCAAGAAGTGGGGACAGCAAGTCCTTGGGGCTACACCTTC. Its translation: CASSQEVGTASPWGYTF.

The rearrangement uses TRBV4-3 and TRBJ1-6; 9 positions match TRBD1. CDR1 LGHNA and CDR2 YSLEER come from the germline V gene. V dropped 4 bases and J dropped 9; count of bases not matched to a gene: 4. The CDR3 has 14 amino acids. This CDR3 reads CASSPGTGSSPLHF. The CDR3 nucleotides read TGCGCCAGCAGCCCGGGGACAGGGTCTTCACCCCTCCACTTT.

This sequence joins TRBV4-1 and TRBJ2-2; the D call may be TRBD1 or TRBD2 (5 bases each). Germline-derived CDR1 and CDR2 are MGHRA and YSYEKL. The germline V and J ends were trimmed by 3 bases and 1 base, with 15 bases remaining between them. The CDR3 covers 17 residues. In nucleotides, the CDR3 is TGCGCCAGCAGCCACCTCGGGACCGGGAAGAACACCGGGGAGCTGTTTTTT. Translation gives CASSHLGTGKNTGELFF.

The DNA of the CDR3 is TGTGCCAGCAGTTATGGGGGATTCTCTGGGGCCAACGTCCTGACTTTC. Translation: CASSYGGFSGANVLTF. The chain employs TRBV27 and TRBJ2-6; D may match TRBD1 or TRBD2 (5 bases each). This CDR3 is built from 16 residues. The V gene's germline CDR1 is MNHEY and CDR2 SMNVEV (reference sequence). V was pared by 4 bases and J by 0 bases, with 10 bases between. Variable domain in full (rest from reference TRBV27 and TRBJ2-6): EAQVTQNPRYLITVTGKKLTVTCSQNMNHEYMSWYRQDPGLGLRQIYYSMNVEVTDKGDVPEGYKVSRKEKRNFPLILESPSPNQTSLYFCASSYGGFSGANVLTFGAGSRLTVL.

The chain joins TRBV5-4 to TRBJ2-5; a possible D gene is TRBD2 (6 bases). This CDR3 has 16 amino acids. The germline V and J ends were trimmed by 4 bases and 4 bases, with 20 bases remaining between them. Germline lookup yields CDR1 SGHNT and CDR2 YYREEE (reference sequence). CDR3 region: CASSPPAGGGGETQYF. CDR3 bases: TGTGCCAGCAGCCCCCCCGCCGGGGGAGGAGGAGAGACCCAGTACTTC.

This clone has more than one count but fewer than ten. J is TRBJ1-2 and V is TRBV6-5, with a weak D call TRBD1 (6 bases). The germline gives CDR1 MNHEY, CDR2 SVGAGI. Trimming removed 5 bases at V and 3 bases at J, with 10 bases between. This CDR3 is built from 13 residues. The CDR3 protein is CASSTGSDYGYTF. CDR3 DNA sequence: TGTGCCAGCAGTACAGGGTCGGACTATGGCTACACCTTC.

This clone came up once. CDR3 sequence (DNA): TGTGCCAGCAGCTTAGACCGCTCTGGAAACACCATATATTTT. Translation: CASSLDRSGNTIYF. The chain has TRBV7-2 and TRBJ1-3, with D hard to call. Germline V gene sequence: CDR1 SGHTA, CDR2 FQGNSA. V was cut by 1 base and J by 0 bases, with 4 bases left in between. This CDR3 has 14 amino acids.

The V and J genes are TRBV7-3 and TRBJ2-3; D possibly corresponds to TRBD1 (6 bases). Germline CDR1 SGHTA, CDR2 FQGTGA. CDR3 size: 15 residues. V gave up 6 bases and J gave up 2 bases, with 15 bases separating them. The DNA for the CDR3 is TGTGCCAGCAGACAATTCACAGGGATCACAGATACGCAGTATTTT. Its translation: CASRQFTGITDTQYF.

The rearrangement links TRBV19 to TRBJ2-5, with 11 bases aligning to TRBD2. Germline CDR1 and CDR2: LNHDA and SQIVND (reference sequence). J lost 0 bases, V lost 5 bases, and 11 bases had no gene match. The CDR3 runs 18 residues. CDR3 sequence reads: CASSSRSASGGYQETQYF. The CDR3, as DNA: TGTGCCAGTAGTTCGAGATCCGCTAGCGGGGGGTACCAAGAGACCCAGTACTTC.

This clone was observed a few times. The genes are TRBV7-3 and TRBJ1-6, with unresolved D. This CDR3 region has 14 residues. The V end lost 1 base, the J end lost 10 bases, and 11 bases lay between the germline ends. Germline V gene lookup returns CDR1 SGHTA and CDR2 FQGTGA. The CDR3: CASSLRATGSPLHF. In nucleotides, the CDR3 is TGTGCCAGCAGCTTAAGAGCGACGGGATCACCCCTCCACTTT.

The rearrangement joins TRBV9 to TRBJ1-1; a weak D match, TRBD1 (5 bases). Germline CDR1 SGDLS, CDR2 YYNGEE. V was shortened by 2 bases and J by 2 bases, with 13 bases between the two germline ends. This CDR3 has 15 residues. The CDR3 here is CASSVGGRLNTEAFF. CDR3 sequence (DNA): TGTGCCAGCAGCGTGGGGGGACGGCTCAACACTGAAGCTTTCTTT.

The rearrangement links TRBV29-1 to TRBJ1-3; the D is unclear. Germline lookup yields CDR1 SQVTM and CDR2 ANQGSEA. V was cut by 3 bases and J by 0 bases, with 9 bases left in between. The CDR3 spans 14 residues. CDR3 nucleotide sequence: TGCAGCGTTGAGGGATTCGACTCTGGAAACACCATATATTTT. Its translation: CSVEGFDSGNTIYF.

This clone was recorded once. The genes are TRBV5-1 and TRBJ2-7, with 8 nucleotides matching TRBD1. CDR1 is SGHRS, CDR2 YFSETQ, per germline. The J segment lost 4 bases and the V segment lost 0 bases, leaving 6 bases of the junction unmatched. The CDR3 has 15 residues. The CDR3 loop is CASSLGQGSMYEQYF. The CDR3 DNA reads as TGCGCCAGCAGCTTGGGACAGGGGAGTATGTACGAGCAGTACTTC.

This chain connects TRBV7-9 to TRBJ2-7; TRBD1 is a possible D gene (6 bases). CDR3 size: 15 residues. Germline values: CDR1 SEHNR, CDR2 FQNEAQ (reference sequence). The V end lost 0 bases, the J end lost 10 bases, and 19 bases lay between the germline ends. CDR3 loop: CASSLALGPAGEQYF. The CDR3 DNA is TGTGCCAGCAGCTTAGCGCTTGGCCCCGCAGGGGAACAGTACTTC.

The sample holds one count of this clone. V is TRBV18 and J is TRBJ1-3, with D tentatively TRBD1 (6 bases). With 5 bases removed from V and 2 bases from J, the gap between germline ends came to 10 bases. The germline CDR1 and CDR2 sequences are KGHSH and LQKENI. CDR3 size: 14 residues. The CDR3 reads CASSAGAAGNTIYF. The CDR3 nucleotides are TGTGCCAGCTCAGCAGGGGCTGCTGGAAACACCATATATTTT.

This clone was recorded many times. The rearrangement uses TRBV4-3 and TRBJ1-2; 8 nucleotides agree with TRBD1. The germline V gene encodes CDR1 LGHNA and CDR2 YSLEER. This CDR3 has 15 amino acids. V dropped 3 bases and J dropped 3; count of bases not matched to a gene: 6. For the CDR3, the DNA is TGCGCCAGCAGCCACTATGGACAGGGTGACTATGGCTACACCTTC. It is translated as CASSHYGQGDYGYTF.

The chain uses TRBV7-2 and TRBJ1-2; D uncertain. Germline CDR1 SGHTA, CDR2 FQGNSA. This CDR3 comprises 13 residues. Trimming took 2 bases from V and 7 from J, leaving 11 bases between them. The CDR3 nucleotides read TGTGCCAGCAGCTTATATAACGGCCGTGGCTACACCTTC. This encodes CASSLYNGRGYTF.

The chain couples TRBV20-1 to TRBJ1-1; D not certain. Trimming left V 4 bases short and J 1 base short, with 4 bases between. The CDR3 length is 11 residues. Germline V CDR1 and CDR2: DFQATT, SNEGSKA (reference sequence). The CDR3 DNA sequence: TGCAGTGCTAACCAGAACACTGAAGCTTTCTTT. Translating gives CSANQNTEAFF.

The CDR3 coding sequence is TGTGCCAGCAGTTCTTTTTCTAACTATAATTCACCCCTCCACTTT. Its translation: CASSSFSNYNSPLHF. The V and J genes are TRBV27 and TRBJ1-6; D not resolved. Deletions cut 4 bases from V and 3 bases from J, with 10 bases between. The germline CDR1 and CDR2 sequences are MNHEY and SMNVEV (reference sequence). There are 15 residues in the CDR3.

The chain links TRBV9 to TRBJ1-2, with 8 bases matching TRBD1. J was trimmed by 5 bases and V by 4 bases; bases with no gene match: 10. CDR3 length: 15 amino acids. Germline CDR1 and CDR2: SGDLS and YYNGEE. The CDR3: CASSPLPGGEYGYTF. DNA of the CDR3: TGTGCCAGCAGCCCCCTCCCAGGGGGCGAGTATGGCTACACCTTC.

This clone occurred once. The CDR3 loop is CASSLFGTGTTAEQYF. The CDR3 bases are TGTGCCAGCAGCCTTTTTGGAACCGGGACGACTGCCGAGCAGTACTTC. The V and J genes are TRBV14 and TRBJ2-7; D is perhaps TRBD1 or TRBD2 (5 bases each). The CDR3 length is 16 residues. Deletions cut 4 bases from V and 6 bases from J, with 22 bases between. CDR1 SGHDN and CDR2 FVKESK come from the germline V gene.

The chain's CDR3 is CASSKGDGQYF. CDR3 nucleotides: TGTGCCAGCAGCAAAGGAGACGGGCAGTACTTC. The chain uses TRBV21-1 and TRBJ2-7. TRBV21-1 is a documented pseudogene. The CDR3 is 11 residues long.

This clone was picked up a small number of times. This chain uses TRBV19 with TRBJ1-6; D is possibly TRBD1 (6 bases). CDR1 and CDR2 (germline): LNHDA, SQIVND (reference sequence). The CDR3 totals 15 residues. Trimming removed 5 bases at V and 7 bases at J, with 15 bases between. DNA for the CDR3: TGTGCCAGTAGTCTCTTGGACAGCACAAATTCACCCCTCCACTTT. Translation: CASSLLDSTNSPLHF.

CDR3 nucleotides: TGCGCCAGCAGCCAAGATCACCCAGACTATGGCTACACCTTC. This gives the protein CASSQDHPDYGYTF. The V call is TRBV4-3, the J call TRBJ1-2; no definite D call. The germline V gene has CDR1 LGHNA and CDR2 YSLEER. The CDR3 is 14 amino acids. Trimming cost V 0 bases and J 3 bases, with 8 bases left between them.

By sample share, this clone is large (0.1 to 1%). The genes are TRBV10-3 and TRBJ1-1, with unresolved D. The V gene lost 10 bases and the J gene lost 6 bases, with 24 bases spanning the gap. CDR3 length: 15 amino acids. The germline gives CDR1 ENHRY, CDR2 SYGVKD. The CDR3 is CATREPRGDEAEAFF. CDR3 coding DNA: TGTGCCACTAGGGAGCCCCGGGGTGATGAGGCTGAAGCTTTCTTT.

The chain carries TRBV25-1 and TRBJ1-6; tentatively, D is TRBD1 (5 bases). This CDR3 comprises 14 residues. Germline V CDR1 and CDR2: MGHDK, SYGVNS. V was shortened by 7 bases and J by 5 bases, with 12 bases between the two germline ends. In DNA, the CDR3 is TGTGCCAGCACGTGGGGCTCGGATAATTCACCCCTCCACTTT. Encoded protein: CASTWGSDNSPLHF.

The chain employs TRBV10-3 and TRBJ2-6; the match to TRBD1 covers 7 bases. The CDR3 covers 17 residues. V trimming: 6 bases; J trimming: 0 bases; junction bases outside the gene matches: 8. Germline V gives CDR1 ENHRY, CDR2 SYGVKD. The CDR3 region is CAIRGTVDLSGANVLTF. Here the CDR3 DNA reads TGTGCCATCAGGGGGACAGTCGATCTCTCTGGGGCCAACGTCCTGACTTTC.

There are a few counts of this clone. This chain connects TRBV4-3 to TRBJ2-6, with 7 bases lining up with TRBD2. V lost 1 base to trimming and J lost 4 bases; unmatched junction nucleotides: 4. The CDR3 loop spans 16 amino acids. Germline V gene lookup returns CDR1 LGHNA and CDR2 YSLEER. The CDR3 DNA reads TGCGCCAGCAGCCAAGGAGCGGGGATGGGGGCCAACGTCCTGACTTTC. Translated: CASSQGAGMGANVLTF.

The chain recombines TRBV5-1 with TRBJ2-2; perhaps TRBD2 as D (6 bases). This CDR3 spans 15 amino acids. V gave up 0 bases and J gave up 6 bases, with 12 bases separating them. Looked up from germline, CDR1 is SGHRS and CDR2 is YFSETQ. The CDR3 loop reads CASSLESASAGELFF. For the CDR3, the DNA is TGCGCCAGCAGCTTGGAATCGGCTAGCGCCGGGGAGCTGTTTTTT. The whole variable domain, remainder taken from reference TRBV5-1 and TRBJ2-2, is KAGVTQTPRYLIKTRGQQVTLSCSPISGHRSVSWYQQTPGQGLQFLFEYFSETQRNKGNFPGRFSGRQFSNSRSEMNVSTLELGDSALYLCASSLESASAGELFFGEGSRLTVL.

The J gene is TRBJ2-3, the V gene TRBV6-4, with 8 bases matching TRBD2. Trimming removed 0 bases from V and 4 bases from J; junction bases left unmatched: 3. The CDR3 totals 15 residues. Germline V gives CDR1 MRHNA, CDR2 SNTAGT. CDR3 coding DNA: TGTGCCAGCAGTGACTCATCCGGGGGGGCAGATACGCAGTATTTT. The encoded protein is CASSDSSGGADTQYF.

CDR3 in DNA: TGTGCCAGCAGCCGATTGACCCCTAACTATGGCTACACCTTC. It yields the protein CASSRLTPNYGYTF. The V call is TRBV6-5, the J call TRBJ1-2; D is uncertain. Per germline, CDR1 MNHEY and CDR2 SVGAGI. The CDR3 covers 14 residues. V was pared by 6 bases and J by 0 bases, with 11 bases between.